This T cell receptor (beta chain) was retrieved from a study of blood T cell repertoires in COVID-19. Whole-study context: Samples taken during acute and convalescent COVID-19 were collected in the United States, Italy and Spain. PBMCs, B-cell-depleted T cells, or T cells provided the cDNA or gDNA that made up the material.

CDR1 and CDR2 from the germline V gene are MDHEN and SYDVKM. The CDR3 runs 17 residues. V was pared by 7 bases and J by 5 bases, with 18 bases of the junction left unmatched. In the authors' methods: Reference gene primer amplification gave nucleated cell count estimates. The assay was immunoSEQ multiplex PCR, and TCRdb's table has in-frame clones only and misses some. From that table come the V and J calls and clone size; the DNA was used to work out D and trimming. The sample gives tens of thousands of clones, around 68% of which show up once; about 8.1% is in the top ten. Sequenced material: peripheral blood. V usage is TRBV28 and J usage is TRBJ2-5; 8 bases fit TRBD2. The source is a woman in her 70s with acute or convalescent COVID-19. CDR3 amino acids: CASIPVAGKDSRETQYF. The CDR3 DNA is TGTGCCAGCATTCCAGTAGCGGGAAAAGATTCTAGGGAGACCCAGTACTTC.